This T cell receptor (beta chain) was identified during a study of cytomegalovirus exposure and HLA in healthy donors. Study-level findings and limits: According to the study, roughly 160 TCR beta chains were cytomegalovirus-associated.

Clones were read by immunoSEQ multiplex PCR, and TCRdb kept only the in-frame ones, dropping some. Of some 67,000 clones listed, approximately 94% were seen once; the top ten hold about 0.93%. Regarding this clone: Antigen unknown.

This CDR3 has 14 amino acids. V lost 2 bases and J lost 3, with 8 bases in between. Germline V gene lookup returns CDR1 MGHRA and CDR2 YSYEKL. The receptor's source is a woman in her late teens or twenties in good health and CMV-seronegative. The sample comprised PBMCs. This chain links TRBV4-1 with TRBJ2-1; perhaps TRBD1 as D (6 bases). CDR3 sequence: CASSQIQGYNEQFF. Written as DNA, the CDR3 is TGCGCCAGCAGCCAAATACAGGGCTACAATGAGCAGTTCTTC.